The 5 T cell receptor beta chains below come from one sample, sequenced in a study of T cell repertoires in cytomegalovirus infection. TCRdb reprocessed the reads with MiXCR, giving one entry per CDR3 protein. The sample includes about 320,000 distinct CDR3 sequences, 8% to 9.5% seen only once; the top ten take 3.5% to 4.5%. Material for sequencing was PBMCs. Receptors originate from a human donor in good health (CMV status not recorded). Some clones in this sample may be carry-over from other donors' samples.

This clonotype has more than one count but fewer than ten. The gene calls are TRBV20-1 and TRBJ1-5, with 7 positions matching TRBD1. Germline CDR1 reads DFQATT; CDR2 reads SNEGSKA (reference sequence). The ends lost 3 bases at V and 0 bases at J; junction bases unmatched: 8. CDR3 length: 16 residues. The CDR3 nucleotides read TGCAGTGCTAGGGCTCAGGGGGTCCATAGCAATCAGCCCCAGCATTTT. Its translation is CSARAQGVHSNQPQHF.

The genes are TRBV6-2 or TRBV6-3 and TRBJ2-2; a possible D gene is TRBD1 (6 bases). V was shortened by 7 bases and J by 3 bases, with 12 bases between the two germline ends. CDR3 length: 14 amino acids. CDR1 is MNHEY and CDR2 is SVGEGT in the germline V gene. The chain's CDR3 is CASTSRTDTGELFF. The CDR3 DNA is TGTGCCAGCACCTCAAGGACAGACACCGGGGAGCTGTTTTTT.

This clonotype was recorded many times. The rearrangement joins TRBV7-3 to TRBJ1-1; 8 bases fit TRBD1. The junction had 6 bases not matched to a gene; V was cut back by 5 bases and J by 1 base. Germline V gene data show CDR1 as SGHTA and CDR2 as FQGTGA. The CDR3 is 15 amino acids. The CDR3 DNA reads as TGTGCCAGCAGCCCGGACAGGGCAGGGAACACTGAAGCTTTCTTT. It specifies CASSPDRAGNTEAFF.

This clonotype was seen only a few times. The V and J genes are TRBV19 and TRBJ2-5; no clear D. Germline V gene sequence: CDR1 LNHDA, CDR2 SQIVND (reference sequence). This CDR3 is built from 13 residues. V was clipped by 5 bases and J by 7 bases, with 14 bases between them. The CDR3 region has the DNA TGTGCCAGTAGTCCGGCGGTAAAGAGGACCCAGTACTTC. It codes for CASSPAVKRTQYF.

The chain links TRBV11-2 to TRBJ2-3, with TRBD2 matching over 8 bases. There are 16 residues in the CDR3. The ends lost 4 bases at V and 1 base at J; junction bases unmatched: 7. Germline CDR1 SGHAT, CDR2 FQNNGV. The CDR3 region is CASSYRTSWGTDTQYF. Here the CDR3 DNA reads TGTGCCAGCAGCTACCGGACTAGCTGGGGCACAGATACGCAGTATTTT.